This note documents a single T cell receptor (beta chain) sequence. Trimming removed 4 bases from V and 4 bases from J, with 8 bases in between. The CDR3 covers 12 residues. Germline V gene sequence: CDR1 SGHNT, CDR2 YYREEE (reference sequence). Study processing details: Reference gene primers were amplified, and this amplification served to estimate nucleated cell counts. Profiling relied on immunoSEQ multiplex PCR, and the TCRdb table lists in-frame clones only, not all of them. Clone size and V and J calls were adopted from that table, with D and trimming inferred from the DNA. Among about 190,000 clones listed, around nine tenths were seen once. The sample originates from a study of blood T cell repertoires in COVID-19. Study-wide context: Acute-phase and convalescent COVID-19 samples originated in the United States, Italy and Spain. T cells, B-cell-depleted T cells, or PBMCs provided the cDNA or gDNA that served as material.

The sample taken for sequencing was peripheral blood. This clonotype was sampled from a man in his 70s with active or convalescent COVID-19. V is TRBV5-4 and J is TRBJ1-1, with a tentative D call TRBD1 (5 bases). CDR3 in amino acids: CASSADSTEAFF. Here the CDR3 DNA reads TGTGCCAGCAGCGCCGACAGCACTGAAGCTTTCTTT.